These T cell receptor beta chains were read from a single sample in a study of OX40 agonist ivuxolimab in advanced cancers. Method: immunoSEQ multiplex PCR; TCRdb's copy keeps in-frame clones and lacks some. The table has 99,000 or so clones, approximately 80% seen once. The specimen comprised CD4+ or CD8+ T cells sorted from blood, sampled in a trial of the OX40 agonist ivuxolimab. The origin of the receptors is an adult with an advanced solid tumor such as melanoma, head and neck, liver or kidney cancer. The CDR3 runs from the conserved cysteine through the conserved F or W. D genes are given only for firm matches. Clone size is not always given. Where it is, it says once, few, many or a class for expanded clones.

j_gene: TRBJ2-3
v_gene: TRBV7-2
abundance: NA
d_gene: NA
CDR3aa: CASSSPLTDTQYF
CDR3nt: TGTGCCAGCAGCTCCCCTCTAACAGATACGCAGTATTTT

j_gene: TRBJ2-1
v_gene: TRBV5-1
abundance: once
d_gene: TRBD1
CDR3aa: CASSPEPKVQGEFYNEQFF
CDR3nt: TGCGCCAGCAGCCCGGAACCGAAAGTCCAGGGGGAATTCTACAATGAGCAGTTCTTC

j_gene: TRBJ1-5
v_gene: TRBV6-5
abundance: NA
d_gene: TRBD1
CDR3aa: CASSFRTGGAKEPQHF
CDR3nt: TGTGCCAGCAGTTTCCGGACAGGGGGGGCAAAGGAGCCCCAGCATTTT

j_gene: TRBJ1-1
v_gene: TRBV2
abundance: NA
d_gene: NA
CDR3aa: CASSEKGSGGTEAFF
CDR3nt: TGTGCCAGCAGTGAAAAGGGCAGCGGGGGCACTGAAGCTTTCTTT

j_gene: TRBJ2-2
v_gene: TRBV4-3
abundance: NA
d_gene: NA
CDR3aa: CASSQDRAGELFF
CDR3nt: TGCGCCAGCAGCCAAGACAGGGCCGGGGAGCTGTTTTTT

j_gene: TRBJ2-6
v_gene: TRBV4-3
abundance: NA
d_gene: NA
CDR3aa: CASSQGDSGANVLTF
CDR3nt: TGCGCCAGCAGCCAGGGTGACTCTGGGGCCAACGTCCTGACTTTC

j_gene: TRBJ1-5
v_gene: TRBV9
abundance: NA
d_gene: TRBD1
CDR3aa: CASSVRPGGYGQHF
CDR3nt: TGTGCCAGCAGCGTACGGCCAGGGGGGTATGGCCAGCATTTT

j_gene: TRBJ2-7
v_gene: TRBV7-7
abundance: NA
d_gene: NA
CDR3aa: CASSPGPGPYEQYF
CDR3nt: TGTGCCAGCAGCCCCGGTCCGGGACCCTACGAGCAGTACTTC

j_gene: TRBJ2-2
v_gene: TRBV7-9
abundance: NA
d_gene: NA
CDR3aa: CASSWSVTGELFF
CDR3nt: TGTGCCAGCAGCTGGTCTGTCACCGGGGAGCTGTTTTTT

j_gene: TRBJ1-1
v_gene: TRBV7-7
abundance: once
d_gene: NA
CDR3aa: CASSLSENTEAFF
CDR3nt: TGTGCCAGCAGCTTGTCAGAGAACACTGAAGCTTTCTTT

j_gene: TRBJ1-1
v_gene: TRBV7-9
abundance: NA
d_gene: NA
CDR3aa: CASSLAGSGGGAFF
CDR3nt: TGTGCCAGCAGCTTAGCGGGCAGCGGGGGCGGCGCTTTCTTT

j_gene: TRBJ1-1
v_gene: TRBV7-8
abundance: NA
d_gene: NA
CDR3aa: CASSLTRNTEAFF
CDR3nt: TGTGCCAGCAGCCTGACCCGGAACACTGAAGCTTTCTTT

j_gene: TRBJ1-5
v_gene: TRBV6-6
abundance: few
d_gene: TRBD1
CDR3aa: CATSDRGNQPQHF
CDR3nt: TGTGCCACCTCCGACAGGGGTAATCAGCCCCAGCATTTT

j_gene: TRBJ2-6
v_gene: TRBV5-1
abundance: NA
d_gene: NA
CDR3aa: CASSLQASGANVLTF
CDR3nt: TGCGCCAGCAGCCTCCAAGCCTCTGGGGCCAACGTCCTGACTTTC

j_gene: TRBJ2-1
v_gene: TRBV6-6
abundance: NA
d_gene: TRBD2
CDR3aa: CASSWGVAGNFNEQFF
CDR3nt: TGTGCCAGCAGTTGGGGAGTAGCGGGAAACTTCAATGAGCAGTTCTTC

j_gene: TRBJ1-1
v_gene: TRBV5-8
abundance: NA
d_gene: NA
CDR3aa: CASSPRYTLRRDTEAFF
CDR3nt: TGTGCCAGCAGCCCCCGCTACACCCTGAGGAGGGACACTGAAGCTTTCTTT

j_gene: TRBJ2-7
v_gene: TRBV4-1
abundance: NA
d_gene: NA
CDR3aa: CASSQDVSQGHYEQYF
CDR3nt: TGCGCCAGCAGCCAAGATGTGAGCCAGGGGCACTACGAGCAGTACTTC

j_gene: TRBJ2-1
v_gene: TRBV27
abundance: NA
d_gene: NA
CDR3aa: CASSFGLAIEQFF
CDR3nt: TGTGCCAGCAGTTTTGGACTTGCCATCGAGCAGTTCTTC

j_gene: TRBJ2-7
v_gene: TRBV19
abundance: NA
d_gene: NA
CDR3aa: CASSAAAASSYEQYF
CDR3nt: TGTGCCAGTAGTGCCGCGGCCGCATCCTCCTACGAGCAGTACTTC

j_gene: TRBJ1-1
v_gene: TRBV5-1
abundance: NA
d_gene: TRBD1
CDR3aa: CASSFKQGATNTEAFF
CDR3nt: TGCGCCAGCAGCTTCAAACAGGGGGCGACGAACACTGAAGCTTTCTTT

j_gene: TRBJ2-5
v_gene: TRBV2
abundance: NA
d_gene: NA
CDR3aa: CASSLLIQETQYF
CDR3nt: TGTGCCAGCAGTCTCCTGATTCAAGAGACCCAGTACTTC

j_gene: TRBJ2-7
v_gene: TRBV7-2
abundance: NA
d_gene: TRBD1
CDR3aa: CASSLVGTGATYEQYF
CDR3nt: TGTGCCAGCAGCTTAGTAGGGACAGGGGCGACCTACGAGCAGTACTTC

j_gene: TRBJ1-1
v_gene: TRBV5-1
abundance: once
d_gene: TRBD1
CDR3aa: CASSLNWSGGMSTEAFF
CDR3nt: TGCGCCAGCAGCTTGAATTGGTCAGGGGGCATGAGTACTGAAGCTTTCTTT

j_gene: TRBJ1-1
v_gene: TRBV7-6
abundance: NA
d_gene: NA
CDR3aa: CASSPGLNTEAFF
CDR3nt: TGTGCCAGCAGCCCGGGGTTGAACACTGAAGCTTTCTTT

j_gene: TRBJ2-7
v_gene: TRBV5-1
abundance: NA
d_gene: NA
CDR3aa: CASSFRVPNEQYF
CDR3nt: TGCGCCAGCAGCTTTCGGGTTCCCAACGAGCAGTACTTC

j_gene: TRBJ2-7
v_gene: TRBV18
abundance: NA
d_gene: TRBD2
CDR3aa: CASSVGGYYEQYF
CDR3nt: TGTGCCAGCTCAGTGGGAGGGTATTACGAGCAGTACTTC

j_gene: TRBJ1-3
v_gene: TRBV7-9
abundance: NA
d_gene: TRBD1
CDR3aa: CASSFFPGQGYGNTIYF
CDR3nt: TGTGCCAGCAGCTTTTTCCCGGGACAGGGTTACGGAAACACCATATATTTT

j_gene: TRBJ1-6
v_gene: TRBV9
abundance: NA
d_gene: NA
CDR3aa: CASSVGNGYDNSPLHF
CDR3nt: TGTGCCAGCAGCGTAGGGAACGGATATGATAATTCACCCCTCCACTTT

j_gene: TRBJ2-5
v_gene: TRBV19
abundance: NA
d_gene: NA
CDR3aa: CASRRQGETQYF
CDR3nt: TGTGCCAGTAGGAGGCAGGGAGAGACCCAGTACTTC

j_gene: TRBJ1-1
v_gene: TRBV6-6
abundance: NA
d_gene: NA
CDR3aa: CASRVNTEAFF
CDR3nt: TGTGCCAGCAGGGTGAACACTGAAGCTTTCTTT

j_gene: TRBJ1-3
v_gene: TRBV14
abundance: NA
d_gene: NA
CDR3aa: CASSQDLPHSGNTIYF
CDR3nt: TGTGCCAGCAGCCAAGATCTGCCGCACTCTGGAAACACCATATATTTT

j_gene: TRBJ2-7
v_gene: TRBV10-3
abundance: NA
d_gene: NA
CDR3aa: CAISRLDPQDEQYF
CDR3nt: TGTGCCATCAGTAGACTAGACCCTCAGGACGAGCAGTACTTC

j_gene: TRBJ2-1
v_gene: TRBV11-2
abundance: NA
d_gene: NA
CDR3aa: CASSLGSKAYNEQFF
CDR3nt: TGTGCCAGCAGCTTAGGTTCCAAGGCGTACAATGAGCAGTTCTTC

j_gene: TRBJ1-1
v_gene: TRBV6-4
abundance: NA
d_gene: NA
CDR3aa: CASSASGESEAFF
CDR3nt: TGTGCCAGCAGTGCCTCAGGGGAATCTGAAGCTTTCTTT

j_gene: TRBJ2-7
v_gene: TRBV5-5
abundance: NA
d_gene: TRBD1
CDR3aa: CASSLAHRGWYEQYF
CDR3nt: TGTGCCAGCAGCTTGGCCCACAGGGGTTGGTACGAGCAGTACTTC

j_gene: TRBJ2-7
v_gene: TRBV19
abundance: few
d_gene: NA
CDR3aa: CASSPGQANYEQYF
CDR3nt: TGTGCCAGTAGTCCGGGACAAGCTAACTACGAGCAGTACTTC

j_gene: TRBJ1-1
v_gene: TRBV6-1
abundance: NA
d_gene: NA
CDR3aa: CASRYTEAFF
CDR3nt: TGTGCCAGCAGGTACACTGAAGCTTTCTTT

j_gene: TRBJ2-3
v_gene: TRBV18
abundance: NA
d_gene: NA
CDR3aa: CASSPGDLTDTQYF
CDR3nt: TGTGCCAGCTCACCAGGGGACCTCACAGATACGCAGTATTTT

j_gene: TRBJ2-7
v_gene: TRBV10-3
abundance: few
d_gene: TRBD2
CDR3aa: CAIAQTSGSYEQYF
CDR3nt: TGTGCCATCGCGCAAACTAGCGGGAGCTACGAGCAGTACTTC

j_gene: TRBJ1-3
v_gene: TRBV19
abundance: NA
d_gene: NA
CDR3aa: CASTLTPRQFSGNTIYF
CDR3nt: TGTGCCAGTACCCTCACCCCCCGACAGTTCTCTGGAAACACCATATATTTT

j_gene: TRBJ1-1
v_gene: TRBV27
abundance: once
d_gene: NA
CDR3aa: CASSYTGKTEAFF
CDR3nt: TGTGCCAGCAGTTACACAGGGAAGACTGAAGCTTTCTTT

j_gene: TRBJ2-2
v_gene: TRBV10-3
abundance: NA
d_gene: NA
CDR3aa: CAISEGGAGELFF
CDR3nt: TGTGCCATCAGTGAGGGAGGGGCCGGGGAGCTGTTTTTT

j_gene: TRBJ2-2
v_gene: TRBV21-1
abundance: NA
d_gene: NA
CDR3aa: CASSKGGRKVAGELFF
CDR3nt: TGTGCCAGCAGCAAAGGTGGGAGAAAGGTGGCCGGGGAGCTGTTTTTT

j_gene: TRBJ1-3
v_gene: TRBV11-2
abundance: NA
d_gene: NA
CDR3aa: CASSLDGGGNTIYF
CDR3nt: TGTGCCAGCAGCTTAGATGGAGGTGGAAACACCATATATTTT

j_gene: TRBJ2-2
v_gene: TRBV6-1
abundance: NA
d_gene: NA
CDR3aa: CASSEQGTGELFF
CDR3nt: TGTGCCAGCAGTGAACAGGGTACCGGGGAGCTGTTTTTT